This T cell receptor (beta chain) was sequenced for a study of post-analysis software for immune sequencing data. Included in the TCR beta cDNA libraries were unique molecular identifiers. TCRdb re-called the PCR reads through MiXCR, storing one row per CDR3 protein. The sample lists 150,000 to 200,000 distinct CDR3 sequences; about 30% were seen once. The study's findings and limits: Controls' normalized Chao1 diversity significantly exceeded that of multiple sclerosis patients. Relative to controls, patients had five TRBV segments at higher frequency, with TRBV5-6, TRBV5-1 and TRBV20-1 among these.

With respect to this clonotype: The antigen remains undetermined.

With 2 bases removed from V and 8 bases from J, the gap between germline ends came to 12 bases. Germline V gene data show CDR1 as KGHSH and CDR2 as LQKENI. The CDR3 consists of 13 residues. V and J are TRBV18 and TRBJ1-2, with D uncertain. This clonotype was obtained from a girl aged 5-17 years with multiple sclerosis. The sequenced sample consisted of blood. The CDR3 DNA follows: TGTGCCAGCTCACCAGGGGAGGGTATCGGCTACACCTTC. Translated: CASSPGEGIGYTF.